The entry that follows covers one TCR beta chain sequence. Its antigen remains undetermined. No base qualities exist here, and no much larger clone lies one base off it. The data were obtained in a study of cytomegalovirus exposure and HLA in healthy donors (dated 2017 in TCRdb). For context, the study as a whole: According to an earlier analysis of around 600 of the donors, about 170 million T cells yielded some 120 million unique TCR beta sequences and around 300 Gb of sequence data. A separate validation cohort of approximately 130 different subjects was used in addition to the 666-subject first cohort. To predict cytomegalovirus infection status, the study combined high-throughput TCR immunosequencing, statistical association of individual TCRs with disease status, and machine learning. Donor age, sex, ethnicity and CMV serostatus were compiled alongside the repertoire data. Using immunosequencing, the study profiled T cell repertoires from 550 to 750 subjects and related those repertoires to cytomegalovirus serostatus. The genetic ancestry cluster associated with self-reported Caucasian donors included 65% to 90% of the roughly 400 genotyped donors. Rather than drawing on any new phenotypic data, the later analysis identified candidate immune exposures from TCR beta sequences and the way those sequences occurred across donors. In a later analysis, previously published TCR beta repertoires from 600 to 850 donors were re-analyzed and high-resolution HLA genotyping was added so that TCR occurrence patterns could be studied. HLA typing covered class I and class II loci at four-digit resolution. All discovery cohort repertoires had been generated on a single sequencing platform. A later genetic analysis used genome-wide SNP genotypes for 398 of the 666 donors, treating that subset as a discovery cohort. Five DR-DQ haplotypes were handled as single units for association and clustering because linkage in the cohort was strong. Around 330 gigabases of sequencing data and 70 million to 95 million unique TCR sequences made up an early release that covered nearly 650 HLA-typed donors. An earlier analysis of roughly 580 of the donors used high-throughput TCR beta sequencing to judge whether each TCR beta V gene segment behaved as functional or pseudogenic. The aim of the study was to test whether cataloging public T cell receptors could identify signatures of past pathogen exposure. Among a few hundred genotyped donors of the cohort, an average of roughly 240,000 unique TCR beta nucleotide sequences were sequenced per donor, about a sixth of them non-productive. The number of typed donors differed by locus: about 629-630 for A, B, C, DRB1 and DQB1; approximately 520 for DQA1; over 600 for DPA1; and roughly 450 for DPB1.

The cohort comprised several hundred healthy bone marrow donors. At the time of sampling, all cohort members were nominally healthy, though unrecorded immune exposures were likely present. The donor tested CMV seronegative and was one of the 352 seronegative cohort members. A peripheral blood sample was collected from each donor, and TCR beta sequencing was performed on peripheral blood mononuclear cells. The Qiagen DNeasy Blood Extraction Kit was used to extract genomic DNA from the blood cell samples. Broader findings and caveats from the paper: When HLA alleles, especially DR and DQ, strongly co-occurred, attributing TCR associations to individual alleles was difficult. In a later genetic analysis, a missense DCLRE1C variant was associated with V-gene and J-gene trimming of TCR beta chains, and the association was replicated in an independent cohort. Most CMV-associated TCR beta chains appeared to be HLA-restricted in a later analysis, and the HLA associations seemed to be driven largely by CMV exposure. According to the authors, the approach could potentially be generalized to other disease states and immunological phenotypes. The classifier was reported to diagnose cytomegalovirus status with high specificity and sensitivity in both the original and validation cohorts. Roughly 17 rarely observed V segments, including chromosome 9 orphons, were excluded from the earlier analysis of a few hundred of the donors because counts were too low. According to a later analysis, parvovirus B19, influenza, CMV and Epstein-Barr virus appeared linked to several top co-occurrence clusters. According to a later analysis, TCR association rates differed among HLA loci, with DRB1 alleles showing the most associated TCRs and HLA-C alleles showing the fewest. HLA typing was unavailable for some donors at each locus, so association tests used only the typed subset. A further reported finding was that TCR beta sequences accurately predicted the HLA-A and HLA-B alleles for most subjects in the first cohort. CMV serostatus was the only immune exposure information available for the cohort. Three of the identified cytomegalovirus-associated TCR beta chains were confirmed in vitro to be specific for cytomegalovirus antigens. Correlated functional status among segregating V segments might be attributable to linkage disequilibrium, but an unknown experimental factor could not be ruled out. In a later analysis, HLA-associated TCR beta chains showed more clonal expansion and lower generation probabilities than non-associated chains that were equally common. Because the 87-base-pair reads could not distinguish some IMGT-functional V segments, including TRBV6-2 and TRBV6-3, those segments were excluded. In this cohort, only TCR beta chains were sequenced, and detectable features were limited by the absence of alpha or paired-chain data. The study listed 150 to 200 TCR beta chains as associated with cytomegalovirus. While some public TCRs were present in many individuals, most TCR sequences turned up only very rarely across donors. The sequencing pipeline was judged likely to have produced a cluster of highly shared sequence variants as a technical artifact. An earlier analysis of approximately 570 of the donors showed that most TCR beta V segments appeared in productive rearrangements either about 87% or about 30% of the time, which broadly matched IMGT annotations. At a false discovery rate of 0.05, a later analysis linked about 17,000 TCR beta sequences to specific HLA alleles. According to a later genetic analysis, donors in an Asian-associated ancestry cluster had fewer N-insertions in productive TCRs than the roughly 700-donor mean. Roughly uniform sequencing depth across donors was assumed in presence/absence analyses, although this assumption may not hold.

CDR1 and CDR2, looked up from the germline V gene, are SGHRS and YFSETQ. There are 16 amino acids in the CDR3, from cysteine to phenylalanine inclusive. The DNA shown is the 48-base CDR3, in frame from base 1. V and J lose 1 base and 4 bases, and a span of 14 bases separates them. The method was the immunoSEQ multiplex PCR assay. The multiplex PCR relied on a mix of 60 forward primers for TCR Vbeta segments and 13 reverse primers for TCR Jbeta segments. The CDR3 region of rearranged TCR beta genes was amplified from genomic DNA with a multiplex PCR assay. The amplified TCR beta libraries were sequenced on the Illumina HiSeq System as 87-base-pair reads. For the original study's pipeline: In a later analysis, about 80 million unique TCR beta chains were counted across the 500 to 850 repertoires, and around 11 million of these chains were shared by at least two donors. Raw reads were error-corrected and collapsed into unique sequences by a nearest-neighbor algorithm in which closely related sequences were merged to remove PCR and sequencing errors. To assign V, D and J gene segments, CDR3 sequences were aligned to IMGT reference sequences. For a sequence to be retained, a match of at least six nucleotides was required to both a V gene segment and a J gene segment. A rearrangement counted as productive if the CDR3 had no stop codons and remained in frame with V and J, and every other rearrangement counted as non-productive. Following IMGT convention, CDR3 was defined as the stretch from the second conserved V-encoded cysteine up to the conserved J-encoded phenylalanine. The earlier analysis of 587 of the donors excluded sequences that lacked an unambiguous match to a single V gene segment. In an earlier analysis of several hundred of the donors, a V segment was called functional when productive rearrangements were above 56.7%, and segregating when the standard deviation between donors exceeded 5%. A statistical classification framework was built for diagnosing cytomegalovirus status from the catalog of TCR beta chain sequences. V and J gene assignment, in a later analysis, came from comparing TCR nucleotide sequences with IMGT/GENE-DB human TR gene sequences. In a later analysis, CDR3 sequences and most-parsimonious VDJ recombination scenarios were assigned using the TCRdist pipeline. In a later analysis, each TCR beta chain was defined by its CDR3 amino acid sequence together with its V-gene family, and reads without a unique V-gene family were excluded. As a way to deal with suspected cross-contamination and a sequencing artifact, a later analysis dropped nearly 600 nucleotide sequences that were highly shared and had low generation probability. For each public chain, a later analysis derived a clonal expansion index from normalized ranks of inferred template counts within each repertoire. In a later analysis, generation probabilities were computed using a VDJ recombination model fitted to out-of-frame rearrangements, and the results were checked against IGoR. A later analysis scored TCR-TCR, TCR-HLA and TCR-CMV co-occurrence with hypergeometric tests, applying a repertoire-size bias correction to TCR pairs. In a later analysis, false discovery rates were estimated by permuting HLA or CMV assignments 20 times. In a later analysis, co-occurring TCRs were grouped using DBSCAN, with TCRdist sequence similarity added in when clustering inside HLA-allele-positive subsets. Repertoires with fewer than 30,000 or more than 120,000 public chains, plus five repertoires with anomalous nucleotide sharing, were excluded from co-occurrence clustering. In its TCRdb copy, this immuneACCESS table keeps in-frame sequences only and misses some clones. Where compared with another copy, unresolved V genes explain less than half of these, and the others have no known cause. V and J calls and clone size are copied from that table; D and trimming were computed from the DNA. This sample gives 200,000 or so clones in total; 70% to 85% of them show up just once. The ten largest clonotypes hold 0.22% of the sample.

Sequencing input: PBMCs. The rearranged chain carries TRBV5-1 and TRBJ2-2; the D region possibly corresponds to TRBD1 (5 bases align). The clonotype was recovered from a girl aged 2-10 years in good health and CMV-seronegative. In nucleotides, the sequence is TGCGCCAGCAGCTTGATTAGGGGTTCTATCACCGGGGAGCTGTTTTTT. Its translation reads: CASSLIRGSITGELFF.